This T cell receptor beta chain was captured by sequencing in a study of cytomegalovirus exposure and HLA in healthy donors (dated by TCRdb to the late 2010s). Notes on the research overall: An earlier analysis of roughly 500 of the donors reported 276 Gb of sequence data and roughly 120 million unique TCR beta sequences obtained from about 179 million T cells. In addition to the first cohort of 500 to 850 subjects, a separate validation cohort of 120 different subjects was used. An early release covering roughly 640 HLA-typed donors comprised approximately 300 gigabases of sequencing data and roughly 86 million unique TCR sequences. Among the roughly 390 genotyped donors, approximately 82% belonged to the genetic ancestry cluster associated with self-reported Caucasian donors. Rather than using new phenotypic data, the later analysis identified candidate immune exposures from TCR beta sequences and from how often those sequences occurred across donors. Across under 500 genotyped donors of the cohort, an average of about 240,000 unique TCR beta nucleotide sequences per donor were sequenced, and roughly 20% of those sequences were non-productive. Every discovery cohort repertoire had been produced on one sequencing platform. The aim of the study was to test whether cataloging public T cell receptors could identify signatures of past pathogen exposure. Roughly 5 DR-DQ haplotypes were handled as single units for association and clustering because linkage in the cohort was strong. The study profiled the T cell repertoires of about 720 subjects by immunosequencing and related them to cytomegalovirus serostatus. Genome-wide SNP genotypes for about 55% of the roughly 670 donors were used in a later genetic analysis, which treated that subset as a discovery cohort. The number of donors typed differed by locus, with roughly 620-630 for A, B, C, DRB1 and DQB1, 522 for DQA1, 606 for DPA1, and some 450 for DPB1. High-throughput TCR immunosequencing, statistical association of individual TCRs with disease status, and machine learning were combined to predict cytomegalovirus infection status. Donor age, sex, ethnicity and CMV serostatus were collected together with the repertoire data. In a later analysis, previously published TCR beta repertoires from 666 donors were re-analyzed and high-resolution HLA genotyping was added so that TCR occurrence patterns could be studied. To decide whether each TCR beta V gene segment behaved as functional or pseudogenic, an earlier analysis of several hundred of the donors relied on high-throughput TCR beta sequencing. Both class I and class II loci were covered by HLA typing, at four-digit resolution. The research as a whole found: A later analysis found that most CMV-associated TCR beta chains appeared HLA-restricted, with HLA associations seemingly driven largely by CMV exposure. A group of highly shared sequence variants was considered likely to be a technical artifact of the sequencing pipeline. V-gene and J-gene trimming of TCR beta chains was associated with a missense DCLRE1C variant in a later genetic analysis, and the association was replicated in an independent cohort. Because some donors lacked HLA typing at each locus, the association tests relied only on the typed subset. At a false discovery rate of 0.05, a later analysis linked around 15,000 TCR beta sequences to specific HLA alleles. In a later analysis, HLA-associated TCR beta chains showed more clonal expansion and lower generation probabilities than non-associated chains that were equally common. A later genetic analysis reported fewer N-insertions in productive TCRs among donors in an Asian-associated ancestry cluster than the roughly 700-donor mean. A further reported finding was that TCR beta sequences accurately predicted the HLA-A and HLA-B alleles for most subjects in the first cohort. In vitro tests confirmed that a few of the cytomegalovirus-associated TCR beta chains recognize cytomegalovirus antigens. Linkage disequilibrium might explain the correlated functional status among segregating V segments, but an unknown experimental factor could not be ruled out. A total of fewer than 200 TCR beta chains were listed by the study as associated with cytomegalovirus. The authors suggested that the approach could potentially be generalized to other disease states and immunological phenotypes. The cohort was sequenced for TCR beta chains only, and without alpha or paired-chain data the features that could be detected were limited. In a later analysis, TCR association rates were found to vary across HLA loci, with the most associated TCRs seen for DRB1 alleles and the fewest for HLA-C alleles. A later analysis reported that several top co-occurrence clusters appeared linked to parvovirus B19, influenza, CMV and Epstein-Barr virus. CMV serostatus was the only immune exposure information available for the cohort. The classifier was reported to diagnose cytomegalovirus status with high specificity and sensitivity in both the original cohort and the validation cohort. Most TCR sequences were observed very rarely across donors, whereas some public TCRs were present in many individuals. Presence/absence analyses assumed roughly uniform sequencing depth across donors, an assumption that may not hold. Some IMGT-functional V segments, including TRBV6-2 and TRBV6-3, could not be distinguished by the 87-base-pair reads and were therefore excluded. Because counts were too low, seventeen rarely observed V segments, including chromosome 9 orphons, were excluded from the earlier analysis of 587 of the donors. Broadly in line with IMGT annotations, most TCR beta V segments showed up in productive rearrangements about 87% or about 30% of the time in an earlier analysis of 587 of the donors. Assigning TCR associations to individual alleles was difficult when HLA alleles, especially DR and DQ, strongly co-occurred.

In total, approximately 610 healthy bone marrow donors made up the cohort. Cohort members were all nominally healthy when sampled, although unrecorded immune exposures were likely present. The donor was CMV seropositive and belonged to the group of more than 250 seropositive cohort members. Each donor provided a peripheral blood sample, and peripheral blood mononuclear cells were used for TCR beta sequencing. The Qiagen DNeasy Blood Extraction Kit was used to extract genomic DNA from the blood cell samples. The CDR3 has 15 amino acids, counting the end cysteine and phenylalanine. Only the CDR3 DNA is retained, 45 bases long and in frame from the first base. Sequences MNHNS (CDR1) and SASEGT (CDR2) are obtained from the germline V gene. V lost 3 bases and J lost 5 bases; the stretch between them is 16 bases long. Library method: the immunoSEQ multiplex PCR assay. For the multiplex PCR, a mixture combining 60 forward primers for TCR Vbeta segments and 13 reverse primers for TCR Jbeta segments was used. Amplification of the CDR3 region of rearranged TCR beta genes was performed with a multiplex PCR assay on genomic DNA. On the Illumina HiSeq System, the amplified TCR beta libraries were sequenced as 87-base-pair reads. The published analysis was carried out like this. In a later analysis, 80 million or so unique TCR beta chains were counted across the roughly 670 repertoires, and roughly 10 million of these chains were shared by at least two donors. To remove PCR and sequencing errors, raw reads were error-corrected and collapsed into unique sequences using a nearest-neighbor algorithm that merged closely related sequences. V, D and J gene segments were assigned by aligning CDR3 sequences to IMGT reference sequences. For a sequence to be retained, a match of at least six nucleotides to both a V gene segment and a J gene segment was required. A rearrangement counted as productive if the CDR3 had no stop codons and remained in frame with V and J, and every other rearrangement counted as non-productive. CDR3 was defined according to IMGT convention as the region running from the second conserved V-encoded cysteine to the conserved J-encoded phenylalanine. The earlier analysis of approximately 590 of the donors excluded any sequence lacking an unambiguous match to a single V gene segment. An earlier analysis of fewer than 750 of the donors called V segments functional above 56.7% productive rearrangements and segregating when the between-donor standard deviation exceeded 5%. A statistical classification framework was built to diagnose cytomegalovirus status from the catalog of TCR beta chain sequences. A later analysis assigned V and J genes by comparing TCR nucleotide sequences with IMGT/GENE-DB human TR gene sequences. Using the TCRdist pipeline, a later analysis assigned CDR3 sequences along with most-parsimonious VDJ recombination scenarios. In a later analysis, each TCR beta chain was defined by its CDR3 amino acid sequence together with its V-gene family, and reads without a unique V-gene family were excluded. As a way to deal with suspected cross-contamination and a sequencing artifact, a later analysis dropped under 600 nucleotide sequences that were highly shared and had low generation probability. In a later analysis, a clonal expansion index was calculated for each public chain from normalized within-repertoire ranks of inferred template counts. In a later analysis, generation probabilities were computed with a VDJ recombination model fitted to out-of-frame rearrangements, and the resulting probabilities were checked against IGoR. Hypergeometric tests were used in a later analysis to score TCR-TCR, TCR-HLA and TCR-CMV co-occurrence, with a repertoire-size bias correction applied to the TCR pairs. In a later analysis, false discovery rates were estimated by permuting HLA or CMV assignments 20 times. In a later analysis, co-occurring TCRs were grouped using DBSCAN, with TCRdist sequence similarity added in when clustering inside HLA-allele-positive subsets. Co-occurrence clustering excluded repertoires with fewer than 30,000 or more than 120,000 public chains, plus five with anomalous nucleotide sharing. Drawn from immuneACCESS, this table holds only the in-frame rearrangements with V and J called that TCRdb kept. Clones are partly lost; checked studies trace under half to an unresolved V gene and leave the rest unexplained. V and J calls and clone size are those listed in that table; D and trimming were worked out from the DNA. The sample contains roughly 190,000 clones, approximately 79% of them found a single time. The top ten clonotypes cover approximately 1.4% of the sample.

This clone appeared once. The specificity of this receptor is unknown. One base away there is no much larger clone; base qualities are not given. The receptor's source is a girl under 18 in good health and CMV-seropositive. The rearranged chain carries TRBV6-1 and TRBJ2-5, and the D gene may be TRBD2, 9 bases matching. The sequencing input was PBMCs. The encoded CDR3 is CASSEQGAGGETQYF. The nucleotide sequence reads as follows: TGTGCCAGCAGTGAGCAGGGGGCGGGGGGGGAGACCCAGTACTTC.